This T cell receptor beta chain was retrieved from a study of control samples from healthy donors and cancer patients. Clones were sequenced by immunoSEQ multiplex PCR, and TCRdb holds only the in-frame ones, with some missing. The sample has approximately 90,000 clones; approximately 86% are singletons. Trimming took 3 bases from V and 3 from J; bases not matched to a gene: 2. Germline CDR1 is SGHVS and CDR2 is FQNEAQ. The CDR3 runs 13 residues. The sample taken for sequencing was blood. The chain combines TRBV7-8 with TRBJ2-7, with TRBD1 matching over 7 bases. The sequence derives from a man aged 25 to 40 in good health. CDR3 amino acids: CASSLGQYYEQYF. CDR3 in DNA: TGTGCCAGCAGCTTGGGACAGTACTACGAGCAGTACTTC.